This TCR beta chain is drawn from a study of cytotoxic CD8 clonotypes in ibrutinib-treated CLL. The germline CDR1 and CDR2 sequences are SGHRS and YFSETQ. The CDR3 loop spans 14 amino acids. V was trimmed by 5 bases and J by 1 base, leaving 7 bases between them. Findings and limits, study-wide: The clonality rise at ibrutinib response reflected private clonotype expansion.

Sequencing was designed to attain a depth spanning 1 in 200,000 to 1 in 1 million T cells. Data came from immunoSEQ multiplex PCR; TCRdb stores just in-frame clones and leaves some out. The sample includes approximately 300,000 clones, roughly 80% of them seen just once. In its sample, this clone was seen a few times. The antigen remains undetermined. The V call is TRBV5-1, the J call TRBJ2-6; D gene unclear. This material consisted of PBMCs, taken before ibrutinib treatment. The receptor comes from a human donor with chronic lymphocytic leukemia. The CDR3 protein is CASRLPSGANVLTF. CDR3 nucleotides: TGCGCCAGCAGGCTCCCATCTGGGGCCAACGTCCTGACTTTC.